The T cell receptor (beta chain) described here comes from a study of identifying expanded T cells in peripheral blood. Data came from immunoSEQ multiplex PCR; TCRdb stores just in-frame clones and leaves some out. The table includes 85,000 to 120,000 clones, 88% detected once. V was pared by 4 bases and J by 5 bases, with 9 bases of the junction left unmatched. The CDR3 is 16 amino acids. The germline V gene encodes CDR1 SGHRS and CDR2 YFSETQ. The source material was blood. The source of this sequence is a person aged 18 to 69 in good health. The chain combines TRBV5-1 with TRBJ2-3; 11 nucleotides line up with TRBD2. CDR3 sequence (DNA): TGCGCCAGCAGCCCCGGGACTAGCGGTTTGGGAGATACGCAGTATTTT. This codes for CASSPGTSGLGDTQYF.